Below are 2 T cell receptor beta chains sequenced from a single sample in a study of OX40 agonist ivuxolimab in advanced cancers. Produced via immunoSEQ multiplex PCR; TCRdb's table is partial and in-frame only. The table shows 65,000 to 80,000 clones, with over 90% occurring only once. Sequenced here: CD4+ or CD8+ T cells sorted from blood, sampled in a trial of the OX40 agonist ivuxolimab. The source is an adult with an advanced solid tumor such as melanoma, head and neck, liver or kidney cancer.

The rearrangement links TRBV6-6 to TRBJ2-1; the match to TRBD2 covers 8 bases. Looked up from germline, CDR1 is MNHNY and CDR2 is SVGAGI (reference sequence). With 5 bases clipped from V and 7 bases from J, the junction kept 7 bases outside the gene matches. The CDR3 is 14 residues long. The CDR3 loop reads CASSTLAGWNEQFF. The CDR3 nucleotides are TGTGCCAGCAGTACCCTAGCGGGCTGGAATGAGCAGTTCTTC.

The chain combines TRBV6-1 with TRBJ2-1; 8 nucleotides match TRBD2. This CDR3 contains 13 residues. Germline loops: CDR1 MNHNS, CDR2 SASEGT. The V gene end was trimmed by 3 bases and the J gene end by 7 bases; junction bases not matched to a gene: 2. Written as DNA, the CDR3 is TGTGCCAGCAGTGAGCGGGAGGAGAATGAGCAGTTCTTC. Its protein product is CASSEREENEQFF.